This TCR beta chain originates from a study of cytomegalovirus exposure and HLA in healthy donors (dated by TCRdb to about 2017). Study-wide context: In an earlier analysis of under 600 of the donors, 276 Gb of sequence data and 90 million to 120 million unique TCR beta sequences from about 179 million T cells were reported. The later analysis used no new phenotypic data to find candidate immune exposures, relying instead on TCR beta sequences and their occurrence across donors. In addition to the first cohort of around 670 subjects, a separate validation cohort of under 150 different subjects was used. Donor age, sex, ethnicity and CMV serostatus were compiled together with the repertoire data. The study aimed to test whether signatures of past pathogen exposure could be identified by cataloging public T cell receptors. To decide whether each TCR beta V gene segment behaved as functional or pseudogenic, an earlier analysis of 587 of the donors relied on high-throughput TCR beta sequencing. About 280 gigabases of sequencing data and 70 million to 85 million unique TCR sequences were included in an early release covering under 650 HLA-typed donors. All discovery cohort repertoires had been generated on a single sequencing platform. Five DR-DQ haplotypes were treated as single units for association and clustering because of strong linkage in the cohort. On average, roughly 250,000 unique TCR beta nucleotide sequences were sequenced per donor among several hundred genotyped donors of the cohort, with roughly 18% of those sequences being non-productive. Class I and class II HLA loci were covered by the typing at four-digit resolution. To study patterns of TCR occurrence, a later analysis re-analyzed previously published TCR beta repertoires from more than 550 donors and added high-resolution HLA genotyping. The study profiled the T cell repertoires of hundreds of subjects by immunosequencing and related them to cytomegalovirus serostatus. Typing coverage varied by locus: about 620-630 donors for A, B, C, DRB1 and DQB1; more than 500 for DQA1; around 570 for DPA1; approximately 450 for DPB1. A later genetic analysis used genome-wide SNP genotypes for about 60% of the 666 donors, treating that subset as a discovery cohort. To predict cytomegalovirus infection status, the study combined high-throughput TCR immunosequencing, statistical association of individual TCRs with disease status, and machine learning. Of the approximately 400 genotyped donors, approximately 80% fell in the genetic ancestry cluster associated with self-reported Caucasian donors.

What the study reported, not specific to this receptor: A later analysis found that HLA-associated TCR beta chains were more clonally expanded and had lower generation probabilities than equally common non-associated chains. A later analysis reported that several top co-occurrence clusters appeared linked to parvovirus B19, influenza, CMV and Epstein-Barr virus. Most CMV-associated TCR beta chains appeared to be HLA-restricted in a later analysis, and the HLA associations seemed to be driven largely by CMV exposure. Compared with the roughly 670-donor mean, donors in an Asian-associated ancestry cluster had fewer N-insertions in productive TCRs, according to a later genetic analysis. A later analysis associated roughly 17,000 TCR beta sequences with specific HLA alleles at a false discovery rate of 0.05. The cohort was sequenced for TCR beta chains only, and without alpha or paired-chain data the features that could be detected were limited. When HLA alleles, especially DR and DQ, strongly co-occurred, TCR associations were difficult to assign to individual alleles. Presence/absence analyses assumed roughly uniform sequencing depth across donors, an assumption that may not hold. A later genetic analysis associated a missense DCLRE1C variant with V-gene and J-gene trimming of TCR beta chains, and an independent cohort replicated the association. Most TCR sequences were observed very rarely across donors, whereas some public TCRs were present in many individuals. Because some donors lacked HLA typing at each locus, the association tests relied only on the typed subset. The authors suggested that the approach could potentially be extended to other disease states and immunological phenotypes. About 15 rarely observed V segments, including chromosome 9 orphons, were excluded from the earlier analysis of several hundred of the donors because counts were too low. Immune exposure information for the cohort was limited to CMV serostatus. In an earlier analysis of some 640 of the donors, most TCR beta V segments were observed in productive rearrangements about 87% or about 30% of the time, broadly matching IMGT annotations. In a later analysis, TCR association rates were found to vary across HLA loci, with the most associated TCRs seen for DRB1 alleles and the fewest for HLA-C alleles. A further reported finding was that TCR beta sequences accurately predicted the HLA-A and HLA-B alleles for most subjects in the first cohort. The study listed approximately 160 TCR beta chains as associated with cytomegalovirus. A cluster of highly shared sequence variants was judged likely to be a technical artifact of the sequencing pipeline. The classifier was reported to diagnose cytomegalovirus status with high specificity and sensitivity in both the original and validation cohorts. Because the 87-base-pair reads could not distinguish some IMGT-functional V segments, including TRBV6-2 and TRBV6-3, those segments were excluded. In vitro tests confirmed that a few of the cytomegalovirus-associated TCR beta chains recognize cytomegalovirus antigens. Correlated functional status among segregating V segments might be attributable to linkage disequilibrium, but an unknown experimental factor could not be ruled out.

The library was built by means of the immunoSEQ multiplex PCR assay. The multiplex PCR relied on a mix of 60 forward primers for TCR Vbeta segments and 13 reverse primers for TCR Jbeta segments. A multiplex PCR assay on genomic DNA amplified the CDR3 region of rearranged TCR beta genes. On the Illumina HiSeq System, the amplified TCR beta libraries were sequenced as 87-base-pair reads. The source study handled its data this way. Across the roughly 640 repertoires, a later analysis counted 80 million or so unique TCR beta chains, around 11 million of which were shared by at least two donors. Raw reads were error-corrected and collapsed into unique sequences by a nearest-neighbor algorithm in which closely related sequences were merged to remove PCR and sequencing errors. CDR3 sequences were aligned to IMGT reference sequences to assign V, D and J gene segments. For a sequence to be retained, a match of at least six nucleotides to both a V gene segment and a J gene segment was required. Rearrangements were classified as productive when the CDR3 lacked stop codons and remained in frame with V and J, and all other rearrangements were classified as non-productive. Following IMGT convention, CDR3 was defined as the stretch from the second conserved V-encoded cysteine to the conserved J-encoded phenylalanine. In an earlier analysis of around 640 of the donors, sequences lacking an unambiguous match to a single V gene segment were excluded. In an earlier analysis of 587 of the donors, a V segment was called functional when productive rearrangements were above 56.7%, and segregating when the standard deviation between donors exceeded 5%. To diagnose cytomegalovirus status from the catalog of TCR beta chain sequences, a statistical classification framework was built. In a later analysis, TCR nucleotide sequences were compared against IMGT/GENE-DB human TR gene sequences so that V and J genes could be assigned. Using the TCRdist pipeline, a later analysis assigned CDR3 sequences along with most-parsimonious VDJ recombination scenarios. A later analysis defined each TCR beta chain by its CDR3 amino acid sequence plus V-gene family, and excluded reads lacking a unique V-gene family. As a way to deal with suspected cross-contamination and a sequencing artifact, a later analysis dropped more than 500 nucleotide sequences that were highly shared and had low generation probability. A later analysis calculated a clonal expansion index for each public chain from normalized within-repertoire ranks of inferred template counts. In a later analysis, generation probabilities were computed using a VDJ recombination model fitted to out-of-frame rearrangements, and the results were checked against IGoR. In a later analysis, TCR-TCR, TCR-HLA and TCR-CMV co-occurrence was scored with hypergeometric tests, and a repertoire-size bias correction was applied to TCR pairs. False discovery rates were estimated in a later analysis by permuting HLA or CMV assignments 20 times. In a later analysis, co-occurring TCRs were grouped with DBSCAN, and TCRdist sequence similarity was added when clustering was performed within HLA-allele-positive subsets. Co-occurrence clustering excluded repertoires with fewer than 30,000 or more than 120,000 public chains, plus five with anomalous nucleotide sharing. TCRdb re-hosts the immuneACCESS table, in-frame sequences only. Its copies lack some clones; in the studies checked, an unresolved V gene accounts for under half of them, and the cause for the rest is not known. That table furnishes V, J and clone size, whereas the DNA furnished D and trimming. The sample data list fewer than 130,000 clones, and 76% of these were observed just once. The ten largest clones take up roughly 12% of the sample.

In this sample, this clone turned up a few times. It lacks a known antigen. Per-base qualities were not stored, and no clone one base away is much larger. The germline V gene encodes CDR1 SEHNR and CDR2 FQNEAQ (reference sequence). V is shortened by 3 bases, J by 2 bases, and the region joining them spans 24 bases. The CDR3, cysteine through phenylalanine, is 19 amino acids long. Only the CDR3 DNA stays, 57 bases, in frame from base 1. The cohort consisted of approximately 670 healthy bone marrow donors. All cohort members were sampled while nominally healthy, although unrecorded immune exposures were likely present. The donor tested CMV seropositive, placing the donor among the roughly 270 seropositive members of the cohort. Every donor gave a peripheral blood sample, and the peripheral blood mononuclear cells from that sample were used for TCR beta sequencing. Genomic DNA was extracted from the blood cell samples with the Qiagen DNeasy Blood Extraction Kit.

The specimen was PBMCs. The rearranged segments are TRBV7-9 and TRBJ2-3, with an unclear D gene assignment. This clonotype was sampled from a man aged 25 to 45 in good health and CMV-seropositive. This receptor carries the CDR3 CASSFDQRRQAVFTDTQYF. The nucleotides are TGTGCCAGCAGCTTCGATCAACGTCGGCAGGCAGTATTCACAGATACGCAGTATTTT.